The 27 T cell receptor beta chains in this list originate from one sample, sequenced in a study of blood T cell repertoires in COVID-19. Profiled with immunoSEQ multiplex PCR; TCRdb holds only in-frame clones, not every one. The data contain about 330,000 clones, more than 75% of them singletons. What was sequenced was peripheral blood. These receptors all come from a woman in her forties or fifties with acute or convalescent COVID-19.

The chain combines TRBV18 with TRBJ2-7; maybe TRBD1 (6 bases). CDR3 size: 14 residues. Trimming removed 1 base from V and 4 bases from J, with 11 bases in between. CDR1 KGHSH and CDR2 LQKENI come from the germline V gene. CDR3: CASSPLGTPYEQYF. DNA of the CDR3: TGTGCCAGCTCACCACTCGGGACACCGTACGAGCAGTACTTC.

The chain couples TRBV5-4 to TRBJ1-2; 10 bases line up with TRBD1. Germline trimming cut 5 bases from V and 7 bases from J; bases unmatched to any gene: 17. The CDR3 loop spans 17 amino acids. CDR1 SGHNT and CDR2 YYREEE come from the germline V gene (reference sequence). This CDR3 is CASRLGGPGTGAFGYTF. CDR3 sequence (DNA): TGTGCCAGCAGATTAGGGGGCCCCGGGACAGGGGCCTTTGGCTACACCTTC.

The chain carries TRBV21-1 and TRBJ1-1. TRBV21-1 represents a pseudogene. The CDR3 totals 13 residues. Here the CDR3 DNA reads TGTGCCAGCCCCGGTTTAATGAACACTGAAGCTTTCTTT. Its translation: CASPGLMNTEAFF.

The CDR3 nucleotides are TGTGCCAGCAGCAGGGGGGAGACCCAGTACTTC. Amino acids: CASSRGETQYF. The chain carries TRBV7-2 and TRBJ2-5, with D tentatively TRBD1 (6 bases). The CDR3 has 11 amino acids. Germline V gene sequence: CDR1 SGHTA, CDR2 FQGNSA. V was cut by 5 bases and J by 5 bases, with 6 bases left in between.

This rearrangement joins TRBV28 to TRBJ2-2, with 8 positions matching TRBD1. Trimming cost V 5 bases and J 0 bases; bases outside gene matches: 5. Per germline, CDR1 MDHEN and CDR2 SYDVKM. This CDR3 comprises 16 residues. The CDR3 reads CASSTGQGANTGELFF. CDR3 bases: TGTGCCAGCAGTACAGGACAGGGAGCGAACACCGGGGAGCTGTTTTTT.

A few counts support this clone. This chain joins TRBV4-2 and TRBJ1-6; a weak D match, TRBD1 (5 bases). The CDR3 totals 15 residues. The germline CDR1 and CDR2 sequences are LGHNA and YNFKEQ. V lost 4 bases and J lost 7, with 14 bases in between. The DNA of the CDR3 is TGTGCCAGCAGCCCGTGGGGGGATGGGAATTCACCCCTCCACTTT. The encoded protein is CASSPWGDGNSPLHF.

This sequence joins TRBV18 and TRBJ2-3; D gene uncertain. V lost 3 bases to trimming and J lost 3 bases, with 4 bases between them. From germline, CDR1 is KGHSH and CDR2 LQKENI. This CDR3 region has 12 residues. The CDR3 loop is CASSPRTDTQYF. The CDR3 coding sequence is TGTGCCAGCTCACCGCGAACAGATACGCAGTATTTT.

The J gene is TRBJ1-2, the V gene TRBV27; weak D call: TRBD1 (6 bases). This CDR3 is 14 amino acids long. The V end lost 5 bases, the J end lost 2 bases, and 12 bases lay between the germline ends. Germline CDR1 MNHEY, CDR2 SMNVEV (reference sequence). CDR3 loop: CASSPRGGNYGYTF. The CDR3 nucleotides are TGTGCCAGCAGTCCAAGGGGGGGAAACTATGGCTACACCTTC.

The rearrangement uses TRBV24-1 and TRBJ2-1, with 7 bases matching TRBD1. CDR1 is KGHDR and CDR2 is SFDVKD in the germline V gene. The CDR3 totals 16 residues. Trimming cost V 4 bases and J 4 bases; bases outside gene matches: 9. The CDR3, as DNA: TGTGCCACCAGTGACGCTACCGGGACAGAGTACAATGAGCAGTTCTTC. Translation: CATSDATGTEYNEQFF.

The chain uses TRBV5-3 and TRBJ1-5, with D unclear. TRBV5-3 is filed as an ORF, its function uncertain. Trimming took off 3 bases at V and 2 bases at J, with 12 bases between the two ends. CDR3 size: 15 residues. The CDR3: CARSYTGRGNQPQHF. The DNA of the CDR3 is TGTGCCAGAAGCTACACTGGTCGGGGCAATCAGCCCCAGCATTTT.

The CDR3 bases are TGCGCCAGCAGCCAAGATTTAGCGGGTATAGCCAAAAACATTCAGTACTTC. This codes for CASSQDLAGIAKNIQYF. The genes are TRBV4-1 and TRBJ2-4; 7 nucleotides agree with TRBD2. The germline CDR1 and CDR2 sequences are MGHRA and YSYEKL. This CDR3 contains 17 residues. The J segment lost 0 bases and the V segment lost 0 bases, leaving 5 bases of the junction unmatched.

This clone was recorded a few times. It is likely a read error, because the conserved phenylalanine at the end of the CDR3 is missing. Because the CDR3's place on the DNA is in doubt, the DNA is left out and the CDR3 is given as listed by TCRdb. The CDR3: CASSQVGQGASGL. The chain uses TRBV4-1 and TRBJ1-2; the table calls TRBD1, which could not be checked here. Including both end residues, the CDR3 is 13 amino acids long. Germline V gene lookup returns CDR1 MGHRA and CDR2 YSYEKL.

This clone was seen only once. The chain carries TRBV7-2 and TRBJ1-6; no clear D. Trimming removed 1 base from V and 7 bases from J, with 8 bases in between. The CDR3 extends over 14 amino acids. Germline CDR1 and CDR2: SGHTA and FQGNSA. The CDR3 DNA follows: TGTGCCAGCAGCTTAGTTACAGTCAATTCACCCCTCCACTTT. Residues: CASSLVTVNSPLHF.

The V gene is TRBV9, the J gene TRBJ2-7; D is uncertain. CDR3 length: 13 residues. Germline-derived CDR1 and CDR2 are SGDLS and YYNGEE. V was clipped by 1 base and J by 1 base, with 6 bases between them. CDR3 bases: TGTGCCAGCAGCGTAAGTAGTTCCTACGAGCAGTACTTC. It specifies CASSVSSSYEQYF.

The chain carries TRBV2 and TRBJ2-7, with 9 bases lining up with TRBD1. This CDR3 has 12 residues. The V segment lost 3 bases and the J segment 6 bases; nucleotides outside the gene matches: 0. Looked up from germline, CDR1 is SNHLY and CDR2 is FYNNEI. CDR3 DNA: TGTGCCAGCAGTGAGGACAGGGGCGAGCAGTACTTC. Its translation: CASSEDRGEQYF.

This chain joins TRBV27 and TRBJ1-1; D remains unclear. The CDR3 runs to 15 residues. The germline V gene encodes CDR1 MNHEY and CDR2 SMNVEV (reference sequence). V was shortened by 0 bases and J by 11 bases, with 19 bases between the two germline ends. The CDR3, as DNA: TGTGCCAGCAGTTTATCGGCGGCAGCCGAACATGCCGCTTTCTTT. This codes for CASSLSAAAEHAAFF.

About this clone: Additional DNA sequences in this sample encode the identical CDR3. The chain uses TRBV5-1 and TRBJ2-5, with TRBD2 matching over 11 bases. The V and J ends lost 5 bases and 5 bases, in that order; junction bases with no gene match: 2. Germline V lookup: CDR1 SGHRS, CDR2 YFSETQ. This CDR3 region has 13 residues. This CDR3 is CASSLAGGETQYF. CDR3 DNA: TGCGCCAGCAGTTTAGCGGGAGGGGAGACCCAGTACTTC.

The V gene is TRBV7-3, the J gene TRBJ2-1; 9 nucleotides agree with TRBD1. Germline V CDR1 and CDR2: SGHTA, FQGTGA. V lost 5 bases, J lost 8 bases, and 7 bases stayed unmatched. This CDR3 has 14 residues. The CDR3 DNA reads TGTGCCAGCAGCCAGGACAGGGGATGGGATGAGCAGTTCTTC. Protein: CASSQDRGWDEQFF.

The chain couples TRBV20-1 to TRBJ2-1, with D possibly being TRBD2 (6 bases). From germline, CDR1 is DFQATT and CDR2 SNEGSKA (reference sequence). The CDR3 is 11 residues long. Trimming shortened V by 5 bases and J by 4 bases, and 6 bases separated the two germline ends. CDR3 loop: CSAGTYNEQFF. CDR3 bases: TGCAGTGCTGGGACTTACAATGAGCAGTTCTTC.

J is TRBJ2-6 and V is TRBV7-2, with 8 bases that match TRBD2. The CDR3 is 18 residues long. Germline CDR1 and CDR2: SGHTA and FQGNSA. The trim removed 5 bases at V and 0 bases at J, leaving 9 bases unmatched. This chain's CDR3 is CASSRFLAGTSGANVLTF. DNA of the CDR3: TGTGCCAGCAGCCGTTTTCTAGCGGGTACCTCTGGGGCCAACGTCCTGACTTTC.

This clone came up once. The chain links TRBV28 to TRBJ1-4; no clear D. Germline assignment: CDR1 MDHEN and CDR2 SYDVKM. This CDR3 has 16 residues. The germline V and J ends were trimmed by 8 bases and 3 bases, with 19 bases remaining between them. In DNA form, the CDR3 reads TGTGCCAGCCGGGTCGGGCCCATCGGGGCTAATGAAAAACTGTTTTTT. As protein: CASRVGPIGANEKLFF.

The rearrangement joins TRBV15 to TRBJ1-5; D remains unclear. Germline V gives CDR1 LNHNV, CDR2 YYDKDF (reference sequence). V lost 0 bases and J lost 6, with 6 bases in between. This CDR3 comprises 13 residues. The CDR3 here is CATSRDPLQPQHF. The CDR3, as DNA: TGTGCCACCAGCAGAGACCCCCTTCAGCCCCAGCATTTT.

This clone was recorded once. The gene calls are TRBV18 and TRBJ1-4; 9 bases are shared with TRBD1. Trimming removed 3 bases from V and 5 bases from J; junction bases left unmatched: 7. Germline CDR1 reads KGHSH; CDR2 reads LQKENI. The CDR3 consists of 16 residues. The CDR3 spells CASSPQNRGLNEKLFF. Written as DNA, the CDR3 is TGTGCCAGCTCACCGCAGAACAGGGGGCTGAATGAAAAACTGTTTTTT.

The V and J genes are TRBV6-1 and TRBJ1-1; a possible D gene is TRBD1 (5 bases). Germline CDR1 reads MNHNS; CDR2 reads SASEGT. The CDR3 covers 13 residues. The V gene lost 1 base and the J gene lost 7 bases, with 10 bases spanning the gap. The chain's CDR3 is CASSEVSGYEAFF. The CDR3 nucleotides read TGTGCCAGCAGTGAAGTCTCAGGGTATGAAGCTTTCTTT.

The CDR3 nucleotides read TGTGCCAGCAGTCTCGACAGCTTGAACACTGAAGCTTTCTTT. Its protein is CASSLDSLNTEAFF. This chain joins TRBV2 and TRBJ1-1; TRBD1 is a possible D gene (5 bases). The germline gives CDR1 SNHLY, CDR2 FYNNEI. The CDR3 covers 14 residues. The germline V and J ends were trimmed by 5 bases and 0 bases, with 10 bases remaining between them.

A few counts support this clone. The CDR3 loop is CASSSRIGTSGLSYEQYF. The CDR3 DNA is TGTGCCAGCAGCTCAAGAATCGGGACTAGCGGGCTCTCCTACGAGCAGTACTTC. The V call is TRBV7-6, the J call TRBJ2-7; 12 nucleotides agree with TRBD2. The CDR3 sequence is 18 residues long. Germline V gene data show CDR1 as SGHVS and CDR2 as FNYEAQ. The trim removed 4 bases at V and 0 bases at J, leaving 10 bases unmatched. The variable domain in full, completed from reference TRBV7-6 and TRBJ2-7, reads GAGVSQSPRYKVTKRGQDVALRCDPISGHVSLYWYRQALGQGPEFLTYFNYEAQQDKSGLPNDRFSAERPEGSISTLTIQRTEQRDSAMYRCASSSRIGTSGLSYEQYFGPGTRLTVT.

This rearrangement joins TRBV4-3 to TRBJ2-5; possible D gene TRBD2, 5 bases. V was shortened by 1 base and J by 5 bases, with 11 bases between the two germline ends. This CDR3 spans 14 amino acids. Germline V gene data show CDR1 as LGHNA and CDR2 as YSLEER. The CDR3 DNA follows: TGCGCCAGCAGCCAAGTAGAGGGTAGGGAGACCCAGTACTTC. As protein: CASSQVEGRETQYF.